The present T cell receptor beta chain was sequenced within a study of tumor and adjacent non-tumor tissue in lung cancer. Points from the study as a whole: TCR diversity was significantly greater in tumor than normal lung tissue.

A word on this clonotype: The antigen is unknown. This sequence may be a read error, since a much larger clone differs from it by one base.

TCRbeta libraries were built with three rounds of nested PCR, modified from ARM-PCR. TCRdb recomputed calls from the multiplex PCR reads with MiXCR, one row per CDR3 protein. There are 90,000 to 100,000 distinct CDR3 sequences in the sample; 75% to 85% occur only once, and 30% lies in the top ten. No cell sorting was done before RNA was extracted from the tissue. The normal lung tissue was taken more than 3 cm from the tumor edge. Donors were chemotherapy-naive, newly diagnosed lung cancer surgical patients in China, August–late 2014. Germline V CDR1 and CDR2: GTSNPN, SVGIG (reference sequence). The CDR3 is 13 amino acids.

Sequenced material: distant non-tumor lung tissue. V gene TRBV30 combines with J gene TRBJ2-1; TRBD2 is a possible D gene (5 bases). The TCR was taken from a man aged 60-69 years with small cell lung cancer. The CDR3 sequence is CAWNQPGKDEHFF. The CDR3 region has the DNA TGTGCCTGGAACCAGCCGGGGAAGGATGAGCACTTCTTC.